This T cell receptor (beta chain) was obtained from a study of cytomegalovirus exposure and HLA in healthy donors. Study information: Early released data had about 80 million unique TCRs, all coming from HLA-typed donors.

A multiplex PCR was run with 60 Vbeta primers and 13 Jbeta primers. The protocol was immunoSEQ multiplex PCR, while the TCRdb copy is restricted to in-frame clones and leaves out a portion. Here the sample spans approximately 110,000 clones, about 78% being singletons. The donors comprised healthy bone marrow donors. With V trimmed by 4 bases and J by 4 bases, 10 bases remained unmatched. The CDR3 totals 16 residues. Germline CDR1 MGHRA, CDR2 YSYEKL. The rearrangement links TRBV4-1 to TRBJ1-5, with TRBD1 identical over 7 bases. The receptor was derived from a man aged 30 to 45 in good health and CMV-seronegative. The sample was PBMCs. CDR3 in amino acids: CASSPGTATENQPQHF. CDR3 bases: TGCGCCAGCAGCCCCGGGACAGCGACTGAAAATCAGCCCCAGCATTTT.